This T cell receptor beta chain emerged from a study of control samples from healthy donors and cancer patients. V dropped 6 bases and J dropped 3 bases, with 24 bases sitting between them. The CDR3 has 18 residues. Sequencing was performed with immunoSEQ multiplex PCR; in TCRdb, only in-frame clones are kept and a portion is missing. The profile shows roughly 120,000 clones, approximately 88% of them singletons. Sample: blood. V gene TRBV23-1 combines with J gene TRBJ1-5; no definite D call. TRBV23-1 belongs to the ORF category, with a function that is uncertain. This TCR came from a man over 45 in good health. CDR3 residues: CASRSGPKPALLNQPQHF. The CDR3 DNA is TGCGCCAGCAGGAGCGGGCCGAAACCCGCCCTACTCAATCAGCCCCAGCATTTT.